What follows is one T cell receptor beta chain and its context. Its antigen is still unknown. Some clones are missing from TCRdb's copy, which holds only in-frame ones; the method was immunoSEQ multiplex PCR. This sample has 950,000 to 1,300,000 clones; more than 65% occur once, and the top ten carry approximately 1.5%. These data are taken from a study of shared clonotypes between healthy human individuals. Free of recent acute infections or vaccinations, the donors were healthy HIV-negative adults. The study, taken as a whole, reports: Limitation of the genetic and exposure-history diversity represented came from the few donors. Naive subsets generally had larger estimated richness than memory subsets.

What was sequenced was memory CD4+ T cells sorted from blood. Documented subset: CD45RA-negative fraction. The TCR originated in a man aged 18 to 29 in good health.

The CDR3 coding sequence is TGTGCCAGCAGTTACCTAAACATGAACACTGAAGCTTTCTTT. It encodes CASSYLNMNTEAFF. The chain employs TRBV6-5 and TRBJ1-1; D not certain. This CDR3 has 14 amino acids. Germline V lookup: CDR1 MNHEY, CDR2 SVGAGI. V dropped 2 bases and J dropped 0 bases, with 7 bases sitting between them.